The next 5 T cell receptor beta chains were all read from a single sample in a study of cytomegalovirus exposure and HLA in healthy donors. Vbeta (60) and Jbeta (13) primers were used in the PCR. Method: immunoSEQ multiplex PCR; TCRdb's copy keeps in-frame clones and lacks some. The table has approximately 150,000 clones, 75% to 85% seen once. The sample consisted of PBMCs. The receptors originated from a human donor in good health.

This chain joins TRBV11-2 and TRBJ2-3; 9 bases line up with TRBD2. The V and J ends lost 6 bases and 0 bases, in that order; junction bases with no gene match: 7. Germline lookup yields CDR1 SGHAT and CDR2 FQNNGV. CDR3 size: 16 residues. DNA for the CDR3: TGTGCCAGCAGGCTCACTCTAGCGGGGAGCACAGATACGCAGTATTTT. Translation: CASRLTLAGSTDTQYF. The full variable domain, with the rest looked up from reference TRBV11-2 and TRBJ2-3, is EAGVAQSPRYKIIEKRQSVAFWCNPISGHATLYWYQQILGQGPKLLIQFQNNGVVDDSQLPKDRFSAERLKGVDSTLKIQPAKLEDSAVYLCASRLTLAGSTDTQYFGPGTRLTVL.

The J gene is TRBJ1-2, the V gene TRBV7-9; TRBD1 might be the D (6 bases). V was shortened by 8 bases and J by 6 bases, with 22 bases between the two germline ends. The CDR3 runs 15 residues. The germline V gene has CDR1 SEHNR and CDR2 FQNEAQ (reference sequence). The CDR3 region has the DNA TGTGCCAGCCGATCGACAGGAACAGGGAGGGATGGCTACACCTTC. As protein: CASRSTGTGRDGYTF. The whole variable domain, remainder taken from reference TRBV7-9 and TRBJ1-2, is DTGVSQNPRHKITKRGQNVTFRCDPISEHNRLYWYRQTLGQGPEFLTYFQNEAQLEKSRLLSDRFSAERPKGSFSTLEIQRTEQGDSAMYLCASRSTGTGRDGYTFGSGTRLTVV.

This chain joins TRBV6-1 and TRBJ1-4; 7 bases map to TRBD1. The CDR3 contains 15 residues. The V segment lost 5 bases and the J segment 8 bases; nucleotides outside the gene matches: 11. The germline gives CDR1 MNHNS, CDR2 SASEGT. The CDR3 coding sequence is TGTGCCAGCAGTCTCGCTAGGGGGCTTGACGAAAAACTGTTTTTT. It is translated as CASSLARGLDEKLFF.

CDR3 nucleotides: TGTGCCAGCAGCACCCCTCCGGGTGGTAGGAGCTCCTACAATGAGCAGTTCTTC. Translating it yields CASSTPPGGRSSYNEQFF. The chain uses TRBV5-4 and TRBJ2-1; D unresolved. From germline, CDR1 is SGHNT and CDR2 YYREEE (reference sequence). This CDR3 comprises 18 residues. V was cut by 4 bases and J by 0 bases, with 20 bases left in between.

The chain is built from TRBV13 and TRBJ2-3, with 8 bases fitting TRBD2. The germline V gene encodes CDR1 PRHDT and CDR2 FYEKMQ (reference sequence). The CDR3 has 15 residues. The junction had 6 bases not matched to a gene; V was cut back by 2 bases and J by 5 bases. The CDR3 reads CASSLSAGGGDTQYF. In DNA, the CDR3 is TGTGCCAGCAGCTTATCCGCGGGGGGAGGAGATACGCAGTATTTT.